A selection of T cell receptor beta chains follows, all from one sample in a study of brain T cells in children with intractable seizures. TCRdb's table, derived via immunoSEQ multiplex PCR, lists solely in-frame clones and lacks some. The sample lists 110,000 or so clones, roughly 94% seen once, with about 4% in the top ten. The sequences come from peripheral blood, collected at surgery. These receptors were collected from a boy less than two years old with hemimegalencephaly and intractable seizures. CDR3s include the opening cysteine and the closing phenylalanine or tryptophan. The D gene is left open where the match is weak. Some rows mark clone size as missing; the rest say once, few, many or name a class of expanded clone.

v_gene	d_gene	abundance	j_gene	CDR3aa	CDR3nt
TRBV30	TRBD1	NA	TRBJ1-2	CAWSGPDRNYGYTF	TGTGCCTGGAGTGGACCGGACAGGAACTATGGCTACACCTTC
TRBV11-2	TRBD2	NA	TRBJ2-1	CASSNKRESAYNEQFF	TGTGCCAGCAGCAACAAGCGGGAGTCGGCCTACAATGAGCAGTTCTTC
TRBV13	TRBD2	medium-sized	TRBJ2-1	CASSSEREGLNNEQFF	TGTGCCAGCAGCTCGGAGCGGGAGGGCCTAAACAATGAGCAGTTCTTC
TRBV28	NA	NA	TRBJ2-7	CASSLISREGYEQYF	TGTGCCAGCAGTTTGATTAGCAGGGAAGGCTACGAGCAGTACTTC
TRBV4-3	NA	NA	TRBJ2-2	CASSQDALWPFKSNTGELFF	TGCGCCAGCAGCCAAGATGCCCTCTGGCCGTTTAAATCAAACACCGGGGAGCTGTTTTTT
TRBV7-2	TRBD1	NA	TRBJ2-7	CASSLGGRGTYEQYF	TGTGCCAGCAGCTTAGGTGGCAGGGGGACATACGAGCAGTACTTC
TRBV11-2	TRBD1	NA	TRBJ2-7	CASRSDRGKKSYEQYF	TGTGCCAGCAGGTCGGACAGGGGTAAGAAATCGTACGAGCAGTACTTC
TRBV10-3	TRBD1	once	TRBJ2-7	CAISESGTGGDFSSYEQYF	TGTGCCATCAGTGAGTCCGGGACAGGGGGCGATTTTAGCTCCTACGAGCAGTACTTC
TRBV27	TRBD2	NA	TRBJ2-7	CASSPGTSGIVSYEQYF	TGTGCCAGCAGTCCGGGGACTAGCGGGATCGTCTCCTACGAGCAGTACTTC
TRBV15	NA	NA	TRBJ1-5	CATSREGGPDQPQHF	TGTGCCACCAGCAGAGAGGGGGGGCCGGATCAGCCCCAGCATTTT
TRBV6-5	NA	NA	TRBJ2-1	CASSYSDYNEQFF	TGTGCCAGCAGTTACTCGGACTACAATGAGCAGTTCTTC
TRBV10-3	NA	NA	TRBJ1-2	CAISANRVWDYGYTF	TGTGCCATCAGTGCGAACAGGGTGTGGGACTATGGCTACACCTTC
TRBV27	TRBD2	NA	TRBJ2-1	CASSLWAGAINEQFF	TGTGCCAGCAGTTTATGGGCGGGAGCCATTAATGAGCAGTTCTTC
TRBV27	TRBD1	NA	TRBJ2-7	CASRFGDRGRYEQYF	TGTGCCAGTAGATTCGGGGACAGGGGGCGGTACGAGCAGTACTTC
TRBV19	NA	once	TRBJ1-5	CASSIHKVSGNQPQHF	TGTGCCAGTAGTATTCATAAGGTTTCGGGCAATCAGCCCCAGCATTTT
TRBV7-3	NA	NA	TRBJ2-3	CASSSQGRGRDTQYF	TGTGCCAGCAGCTCACAGGGGAGGGGGAGGGATACGCAGTATTTT
TRBV28	NA	NA	TRBJ1-6	CASSFHWTKGNSPLHF	TGTGCCAGCAGTTTTCACTGGACAAAGGGGAATTCACCCCTCCACTTT
TRBV7-3	TRBD1	NA	TRBJ2-1	CASHWTGGIQAEQFF	TGTGCCAGCCATTGGACAGGGGGAATACAAGCTGAGCAGTTCTTC
TRBV11-2	NA	once	TRBJ2-7	CASSLVRGYEQYF	TGTGCCAGCAGCTTAGTCCGGGGGTACGAGCAGTACTTC
TRBV28	NA	NA	TRBJ1-2	CASSSLVDGYTF	TGTGCCAGCAGTAGCCTCGTGGATGGCTACACCTTC
TRBV7-9	NA	NA	TRBJ1-4	CASTSRNWEKLFF	TGTGCCAGCACCTCTCGGAATTGGGAAAAACTGTTTTTT
TRBV19	NA	NA	TRBJ1-3	CASSIQGPGNTIYF	TGTGCCAGTAGTATCCAGGGTCCAGGAAACACCATATATTTT
TRBV9	TRBD1	NA	TRBJ2-2	CASSVDTGQGFSRTTGELFF	TGTGCCAGCAGCGTAGATACGGGACAGGGATTTAGCAGGACCACCGGGGAGCTGTTTTTT
TRBV20-1	NA	NA	TRBJ2-2	CSAPGSGELFF	TGCAGTGCGCCAGGGAGCGGGGAGCTGTTTTTT
TRBV6-5	NA	medium-sized	TRBJ1-1	CASQGWANTEAFF	TGTGCATCACAGGGATGGGCGAACACTGAAGCTTTCTTT
TRBV7-2	NA	NA	TRBJ2-1	CASSLALNEQFF	TGTGCCAGCAGCTTAGCCCTCAATGAGCAGTTCTTC
TRBV27	NA	NA	TRBJ2-7	CASSRWGDSYEQYF	TGTGCCAGCAGCCGGTGGGGGGACAGTTACGAGCAGTACTTC
TRBV7-3	TRBD1	once	TRBJ2-1	CASSHPGQPNREQFF	TGTGCCAGCAGCCACCCGGGACAGCCCAATAGGGAGCAGTTCTTC
TRBV3-1/TRBV3-2	NA	NA	TRBJ2-2	CASSHGSTGELFF	TGTGCCAGCAGCCACGGGTCAACCGGGGAGCTGTTTTTT
TRBV27	NA	NA	TRBJ2-7	CASSLFWRESEQYF	TGTGCCAGCAGTTTATTCTGGCGGGAAAGCGAGCAGTACTTC
TRBV7-9	NA	NA	TRBJ1-5	CASSLGEYNQAQHF	TGTGCCAGCAGCTTAGGGGAGTATAATCAGGCCCAGCATTTT
TRBV11-2	TRBD1	NA	TRBJ2-7	CASSLLTWTGPYEQYF	TGTGCCAGCAGCTTATTGACATGGACAGGGCCCTACGAGCAGTACTTC
TRBV11-2	NA	NA	TRBJ1-1	CASSLDSKGSTEAFF	TGTGCCAGCAGCTTAGATTCGAAGGGATCCACTGAAGCTTTCTTT
TRBV27	TRBD1	NA	TRBJ2-2	CASSLIGGGGLNTGELFF	TGTGCCAGCAGTTTAATAGGGGGCGGTGGGTTGAACACCGGGGAGCTGTTTTTT
TRBV27	TRBD2	once	TRBJ2-7	CASRASGRDHEQYF	TGTGCCAGCAGAGCTAGCGGGAGGGATCACGAGCAGTACTTC
TRBV2	NA	NA	TRBJ2-1	CASREYNEQFF	TGTGCCAGCAGAGAATACAATGAGCAGTTCTTC
TRBV28	TRBD2	NA	TRBJ2-7	CASSLLGLAGGNEQYF	TGTGCCAGCAGTTTATTAGGACTAGCGGGAGGGAACGAGCAGTACTTC
TRBV25-1	NA	NA	TRBJ2-7	CASSEGAGEQYF	TGTGCCAGCAGTGAGGGGGCGGGCGAGCAGTACTTC
TRBV7-9	TRBD1	NA	TRBJ2-3	CASGETGAQYF	TGTGCCAGCGGGGAGACAGGGGCGCAGTATTTT
TRBV28	TRBD1	NA	TRBJ2-7	CASSLFRDRGSEQYF	TGTGCCAGCAGTTTATTCCGGGACAGGGGATCCGAGCAGTACTTC
TRBV19	NA	NA	TRBJ2-7	CASSIDGGWSSYEQYF	TGTGCCAGTAGTATAGACGGGGGATGGTCCTCCTACGAGCAGTACTTC
TRBV7-9	NA	NA	TRBJ2-4	CASSPPGQTKNIQYF	TGTGCCAGCAGCCCACCGGGACAAACCAAAAACATTCAGTACTTC
TRBV5-4	NA	NA	TRBJ2-3	CASSQGGGSTDTQYF	TGTGCCAGCAGCCAGGGGGGGGGTTCCACAGATACGCAGTATTTT
TRBV6-6	NA	NA	TRBJ2-2	CASSGTRATGELFF	TGTGCCAGCAGTGGAACTAGGGCCACCGGGGAGCTGTTTTTT
TRBV11-3	TRBD2	NA	TRBJ2-3	CASKDSGRTTDTQYF	TGTGCCAGCAAGGATAGCGGGAGAACCACAGATACGCAGTATTTT